The clone carrying this T cell receptor beta chain showed up just a few times. Antigen unknown. The entry originates in a study of beta chain features in type 1 diabetes. Overall study: Sorted cells, approximately 110 million in number, were examined across all samples.

Study results and caveats: Compared with healthy donors, patients appeared to share more similar naive, central memory and regulatory TCRB repertoires. Patients with Type 1 diabetes showed moderately but significantly shorter TCRB CDR3s in all four CD4+ subsets. Fewer insertions but more deletions were seen at VDJ junctions in type 1 diabetes patients.

The V end lost 7 bases, the J end lost 4 bases, and 20 bases lay between the germline ends. Germline V gene lookup returns CDR1 SEHNR and CDR2 FQNEAQ (reference sequence). CDR3 length equals 15 residues. Every bit of the isolated RNA underwent reverse transcription, so sequencing read expressed TCRB transcripts. Repertoires were generated with immunoSEQ multiplex PCR, while TCRdb's copy carries only in-frame clones and drops some. The repertoire holds 600,000 to 700,000 clones, with roughly an eighth as singletons. The TCR sequence derives from a man aged 25-40 years with type 1 diabetes. The chain has TRBV7-9 and TRBJ2-7; maybe TRBD1 (5 bases). Sequencing was done on a sample of naive CD4+ T cells from blood. CDR3 residues: CASNAPVGAGYEQYF. In DNA form, the CDR3 reads TGTGCCAGCAACGCCCCCGTAGGGGCAGGATACGAGCAGTACTTC.